A single sample gave rise to the 5 T cell receptor beta chains below, sequenced in a study of blood T cell repertoires in COVID-19. Sequencing used immunoSEQ multiplex PCR; TCRdb keeps in-frame clones, though not all of them. The sample holds some 89,000 clones, approximately 82% seen once. What was sequenced was peripheral blood. The receptors come from a woman aged 80 or over with acute or convalescent COVID-19.

The rearrangement joins TRBV5-1 to TRBJ2-2; possible D gene TRBD2, 5 bases. Germline V gene lookup returns CDR1 SGHRS and CDR2 YFSETQ. The CDR3 runs to 14 residues. The germline V and J ends were trimmed by 1 base and 4 bases, with 8 bases remaining between them. The CDR3 DNA sequence: TGCGCCAGCAGCTTGAAGGGAGCCACCGGGGAGCTGTTTTTT. Translation: CASSLKGATGELFF.

The genes are TRBV15 and TRBJ1-5; D is perhaps TRBD1 (6 bases). In germline, CDR1 is LNHNV, CDR2 YYDKDF (reference sequence). The V end was cut by 3 bases, the J end by 1 base, with 19 bases between. CDR3 length: 18 residues. Written as DNA, the CDR3 is TGTGCCACCAGCAGCCCTTCGGGACATTCCAGCAGCAATCAGCCCCAGCATTTT. Its translation: CATSSPSGHSSSNQPQHF.

The chain has TRBV7-8 and TRBJ2-1; 9 bases are shared with TRBD1. V trimming: 1 base; J trimming: 16 bases; junction bases outside the gene matches: 8. From germline, CDR1 is SGHVS and CDR2 FQNEAQ. The CDR3 has 13 amino acids. In DNA form, the CDR3 reads TGTGCCAGCAGCTTAGGGTCCCGGGACAGGGAATTCTTC. Its translation is CASSLGSRDREFF.

The chain carries TRBV10-1 and TRBJ1-1; D remains unclear. The CDR3 contains 13 residues. V was pared by 4 bases and J by 0 bases, with 6 bases between. The germline V gene encodes CDR1 WNHNN and CDR2 SYGVQD (reference sequence). This CDR3 is CASSASLNTEAFF. CDR3 coding DNA: TGCGCCAGCAGTGCCAGTTTGAACACTGAAGCTTTCTTT.

The chain combines TRBV14 with TRBJ1-3; D unclear. V lost 1 base and J lost 0, with 7 bases in between. Germline V gene data show CDR1 as SGHDN and CDR2 as FVKESK. The CDR3 totals 15 residues. The CDR3 DNA is TGTGCCAGCAGCCAAGTCGCGATCTCTGGAAACACCATATATTTT. Translated: CASSQVAISGNTIYF.